The 28 T cell receptor beta chains presented below share a single source sample, sequenced in a study of blood T cell repertoires in COVID-19. The assay was immunoSEQ multiplex PCR, and TCRdb's table has in-frame clones only and misses some. The sample records around 96,000 clones, about 95% being singletons. The specimen was peripheral blood. The receptor set was obtained from a human donor with active COVID-19. The donor label of this sample is uncertain.

This clone was seen once. This sequence joins TRBV6-5 and TRBJ2-3, with unresolved D. Germline V gives CDR1 MNHEY, CDR2 SVGAGI. The CDR3 covers 12 residues. The ends were cut back, 8 bases at V and 0 bases at J, with 6 bases in the middle. The CDR3 sequence is CASRGSTDTQYF. The CDR3 nucleotides are TGTGCCAGCCGAGGTAGCACAGATACGCAGTATTTT.

This chain joins TRBV7-2 and TRBJ2-3; a weak D match, TRBD2 (6 bases). The CDR3 contains 16 residues. Germline V lookup: CDR1 SGHTA, CDR2 FQGNSA. Trimming stripped 7 bases from V and 0 bases from J, with 17 bases between. DNA for the CDR3: TGTGCCAGCACCCCGGGGGACCCTCCCAGCACAGATACGCAGTATTTT. Protein sequence: CASTPGDPPSTDTQYF.

The gene calls are TRBV11-2 and TRBJ2-7, with no clear D. The V end lost 5 bases, the J end lost 3 bases, and 5 bases lay between the germline ends. The CDR3 runs to 11 residues. Germline-derived CDR1 and CDR2 are SGHAT and FQNNGV. The CDR3 reads CASSPLYEQYF. The CDR3 nucleotides read TGTGCCAGCAGCCCCCTCTACGAGCAGTACTTC.

The chain recombines TRBV24-1 with TRBJ1-5, with 8 bases aligning to TRBD1. Losses at the gene ends were 9 bases for V and 3 bases for J; bases not matched to a gene: 9. The CDR3 length is 15 residues. CDR1 is KGHDR and CDR2 is SFDVKD in the germline V gene. The DNA for the CDR3 is TGTGCCACCGCGGACGCGACAGGGGCCAATCAGCCCCAGCATTTT. Protein product: CATADATGANQPQHF.

The V and J genes are TRBV29-1 and TRBJ2-3; D is perhaps TRBD1 (6 bases). This CDR3 region has 14 residues. Germline V gene lookup returns CDR1 SQVTM and CDR2 ANQGSEA. V lost 7 bases, J lost 3 bases, and 17 bases lay in between. This CDR3 reads CSATPQGRTDTQYF. The CDR3 DNA reads TGCAGCGCTACGCCGCAGGGGCGGACAGATACGCAGTATTTT.

This chain connects TRBV4-2 to TRBJ2-4; D ambiguous. This CDR3 comprises 16 residues. V was pared by 0 bases and J by 0 bases, with 9 bases between. Germline V CDR1 and CDR2: LGHNA, YNFKEQ. CDR3 coding DNA: TGTGCCAGCAGCCAAGAAATGGCCTTAGCCAAAAACATTCAGTACTTC. Translating it yields CASSQEMALAKNIQYF.

The rearrangement links TRBV5-6 to TRBJ2-6; weak D call: TRBD1 (5 bases). V was cut by 4 bases and J by 0 bases, with 20 bases left in between. Per germline, CDR1 SGHDT and CDR2 YYEEEE. This CDR3 has 19 residues. The CDR3 is CASSPVGQGLRSGANVLTF. In DNA form, the CDR3 reads TGTGCCAGCAGCCCGGTGGGGCAGGGCCTCCGCTCTGGGGCCAACGTCCTGACTTTC.

V is TRBV11-3 and J is TRBJ2-1; 7 nucleotides match TRBD2. The junction had 6 bases not matched to a gene; V was cut back by 5 bases and J by 2 bases. The germline V gene has CDR1 SGHNT and CDR2 YENEEA. This CDR3 spans 15 amino acids. CDR3 sequence (DNA): TGTGCCAGCAGCCCAGGCGGGAGTACCTACAATGAGCAGTTCTTC. It specifies CASSPGGSTYNEQFF.

V usage is TRBV27 and J usage is TRBJ2-1, with TRBD1 identical over 9 bases. The J segment lost 6 bases and the V segment lost 6 bases, leaving 6 bases of the junction unmatched. In germline, CDR1 is MNHEY, CDR2 SMNVEV (reference sequence). The CDR3 is 14 amino acids. The CDR3 sequence: CASRGTGFPNEQFF. CDR3 nucleotides: TGTGCCAGCAGGGGGACAGGGTTCCCCAATGAGCAGTTCTTC.

The chain uses TRBV15 and TRBJ2-7; TRBD2 is a possible D gene (6 bases). The CDR3 length is 15 residues. Germline loops: CDR1 LNHNV, CDR2 YYDKDF (reference sequence). Trimming took off 4 bases at V and 2 bases at J, with 15 bases between the two ends. The CDR3 sequence: CATSTPGSGTYEQYF. CDR3 in DNA: TGTGCCACCAGCACCCCCGGGAGCGGTACCTACGAGCAGTACTTC.

This chain links TRBV5-1 with TRBJ1-5; TRBD1 agrees at 7 bases. This CDR3 has 16 residues. Germline lookup yields CDR1 SGHRS and CDR2 YFSETQ. V lost 0 bases to trimming and J lost 6 bases; unmatched junction nucleotides: 9. The CDR3 sequence is CASSLEPQGVGQPQHF. CDR3 nucleotides: TGCGCCAGCAGCTTGGAACCCCAGGGGGTGGGTCAGCCCCAGCATTTT. The whole variable domain, remainder taken from reference TRBV5-1 and TRBJ1-5, is KAGVTQTPRYLIKTRGQQVTLSCSPISGHRSVSWYQQTPGQGLQFLFEYFSETQRNKGNFPGRFSGRQFSNSRSEMNVSTLELGDSALYLCASSLEPQGVGQPQHFGDGTRLSIL.

V gene TRBV14 combines with J gene TRBJ2-3; no firm D call. This CDR3 contains 13 residues. Germline V gene lookup returns CDR1 SGHDN and CDR2 FVKESK. The V end lost 1 base, the J end lost 4 bases, and 6 bases lay between the germline ends. CDR3 in amino acids: CASSQVRADTQYF. In nucleotides, the CDR3 is TGTGCCAGCAGCCAAGTCCGGGCAGATACGCAGTATTTT. The variable domain in full, with the rest retrieved from reference TRBV14 and TRBJ2-3, is EAGVTQFPSHSVIEKGQTVTLRCDPISGHDNLYWYRRVMGKEIKFLLHFVKESKQDESGMPNNRFLAERTGGTYSTLKVQPAELEDSGVYFCASSQVRADTQYFGPGTRLTVL.

This sequence joins TRBV5-1 and TRBJ2-2; D unresolved. The V gene lost 4 bases and the J gene lost 2 bases, with 9 bases spanning the gap. This CDR3 is built from 14 residues. Germline CDR1 reads SGHRS; CDR2 reads YFSETQ. The CDR3 is CASSRQENTGELFF. In nucleotides, the CDR3 is TGCGCCAGCAGCCGGCAGGAAAACACCGGGGAGCTGTTTTTT.

The chain couples TRBV12-3 or TRBV12-4 to TRBJ2-7, with D possibly TRBD1 on 6 matching bases. The CDR3 consists of 13 residues. V was pared by 7 bases and J by 5 bases, with 15 bases between. CDR3 DNA: TGTGCCAGCAACAAACAGGGTAGGCACGAGCAGTACTTC. The encoded protein is CASNKQGRHEQYF.

The chain carries TRBV6-5 and TRBJ2-3; 12 positions match TRBD1. The CDR3 extends over 16 amino acids. J gave up 3 bases and V 2 bases, and 3 bases lay outside the gene matches. CDR1 is MNHEY, CDR2 SVGAGI, per germline. In DNA, the CDR3 is TGTGCCAGCAGTTACCTGGGACAGGGGGCAACAGATACGCAGTATTTT. This translates into CASSYLGQGATDTQYF.

This clone was seen just once. The CDR3 spells CASSFGSEQYF. Here the CDR3 DNA reads TGTGCCAGCAGTTTCGGGAGCGAGCAGTACTTC. V gene TRBV27 combines with J gene TRBJ2-7; D may be TRBD2 (6 bases). V was clipped by 3 bases and J by 6 bases, with 6 bases between them. The CDR3 runs 11 residues. Germline V gene sequence: CDR1 MNHEY, CDR2 SMNVEV (reference sequence).

This sequence joins TRBV15 and TRBJ2-7; 10 bases agree with TRBD2. The J segment lost 6 bases and the V segment lost 0 bases, leaving 5 bases of the junction unmatched. The CDR3 contains 15 residues. CDR1 is LNHNV, CDR2 YYDKDF, per germline (reference sequence). CDR3 nucleotide sequence: TGTGCCACCAGCAGAGAGGGTCTAGCGGGAGTCGAGCAGTACTTC. Its protein product is CATSREGLAGVEQYF. Full variable domain (rest looked up from reference TRBV15 and TRBJ2-7): DAMVIQNPRYQVTQFGKPVTLSCSQTLNHNVMYWYQQKSSQAPKLLFHYYDKDFNNEADTPDNFQSRRPNTSFCFLDIRSPGLGDTAMYLCATSREGLAGVEQYFGPGTRLTVT.

The rearrangement joins TRBV5-4 to TRBJ2-5; 8 nucleotides align to TRBD2. Trimming took 4 bases from V and 5 from J; bases not matched to a gene: 7. Germline CDR1 and CDR2: SGHNT and YYREEE (reference sequence). The CDR3 is made up of 14 amino acids. The CDR3 nucleotides read TGTGCCAGCAGCACGGCGGGAGGTAGGGAGACCCAGTACTTC. Translating gives CASSTAGGRETQYF.

V is TRBV3-1 (or the pseudogene TRBV3-2) and J is TRBJ2-7; 7 positions agree with TRBD2. The CDR3 sequence is 15 residues long. The ends lost 1 base at V and 0 bases at J; junction bases unmatched: 3. Per germline, CDR1 LGHDT and CDR2 YNNKEL (reference sequence). This chain's CDR3 is CASSQVWTSSYEQYF. CDR3 nucleotides: TGTGCCAGCAGCCAAGTTTGGACTAGCTCCTACGAGCAGTACTTC.

This rearrangement joins TRBV28 to TRBJ2-2, with 7 bases fitting TRBD2. CDR1 and CDR2 (germline): MDHEN, SYDVKM. This CDR3 contains 15 residues. Losses at the gene ends were 3 bases for V and 7 bases for J; bases not matched to a gene: 8. The CDR3 coding sequence is TGTGCCAGCAGTTTTGGAGCGGGACTGGTCGGGGAGCTGTTTTTT. It encodes CASSFGAGLVGELFF.

The chain has TRBV3-1 (or the pseudogene TRBV3-2) and TRBJ1-5, with a possible D match to TRBD1 (5 bases). Germline CDR1 is LGHDT and CDR2 is YNNKEL (reference sequence). The CDR3 extends over 13 amino acids. Trimming stripped 5 bases from V and 7 bases from J, with 12 bases between. The CDR3 DNA reads as TGTGCCAGCAGCGGCGGGGCCGGACAGCCCCAGCATTTT. This codes for CASSGGAGQPQHF.

This clone was seen only once. This rearrangement joins TRBV24-1 to TRBJ2-7; D might be TRBD2 (6 bases). CDR3 length equals 16 residues. V lost 5 bases to trimming and J lost 2 bases, with 18 bases between them. Germline assignment: CDR1 KGHDR and CDR2 SFDVKD. CDR3 in DNA: TGTGCCACCAGTGCCACGGGGGACCGAAGAACCTACGAGCAGTACTTC. As protein: CATSATGDRRTYEQYF.

The genes are TRBV4-3 and TRBJ1-4; 7 positions agree with TRBD1. The CDR3 contains 16 residues. V shed 0 bases and J 4 bases; nucleotides not matched to a gene: 5. Germline CDR1 and CDR2: LGHNA and YSLEER. In DNA, the CDR3 is TGCGCCAGCAGCCAAGAGTGGACAGGCTATAATGAAAAACTGTTTTTT. Protein product: CASSQEWTGYNEKLFF.

J is TRBJ2-7 and V is TRBV7-9; weak D call: TRBD1 (6 bases). Per the germline V gene, CDR1 is SEHNR and CDR2 is FQNEAQ (reference sequence). With 4 bases removed from V and 6 bases from J, the gap between germline ends came to 13 bases. The CDR3 consists of 13 residues. Written as DNA, the CDR3 is TGTGCCAGCAGCTCGACACAGGGTTCCGAGCAGTACTTC. This translates into CASSSTQGSEQYF. Looking up the rest from reference TRBV7-9 and TRBJ2-7 gives the full variable domain: DTGVSQNPRHKITKRGQNVTFRCDPISEHNRLYWYRQTLGQGPEFLTYFQNEAQLEKSRLLSDRFSAERPKGSFSTLEIQRTEQGDSAMYLCASSSTQGSEQYFGPGTRLTVT.

V and J are TRBV24-1 and TRBJ2-5; no reliable D call. V was clipped by 1 base and J by 3 bases, with 5 bases between them. CDR3 size: 13 residues. CDR1 is KGHDR, CDR2 SFDVKD, per germline. CDR3 nucleotides: TGTGCCACCAGTGATTTACTGGAAGAGACCCAGTACTTC. Translated: CATSDLLEETQYF.

This clone was counted between two and nine times. The chain links TRBV28 to TRBJ1-3; D gene unclear. This CDR3 comprises 18 residues. Trimming shortened V by 5 bases and J by 4 bases, and 24 bases separated the two germline ends. Germline CDR1 MDHEN, CDR2 SYDVKM. Here the CDR3 reads CASSPLNGPGRGGNTIYF. The CDR3 nucleotides are TGTGCCAGCAGTCCCTTAAATGGTCCAGGCCGGGGAGGAAACACCATATATTTT. Looking up the rest from reference TRBV28 and TRBJ1-3 gives the full variable domain: DVKVTQSSRYLVKRTGEKVFLECVQDMDHENMFWYRQDPGLGLRLIYFSYDVKMKEKGDIPEGYSVSREKKERFSLILESASTNQTSMYLCASSPLNGPGRGGNTIYFGEGSWLTVV.

The chain combines TRBV9 with TRBJ2-3, with a possible D match to TRBD1 (6 bases). The V end lost 6 bases, the J end lost 3 bases, and 8 bases lay between the germline ends. Germline CDR1 and CDR2: SGDLS and YYNGEE. The CDR3 loop spans 12 amino acids. This CDR3 reads CASNRETDTQYF. In nucleotides, the CDR3 is TGTGCCAGCAACAGGGAAACAGATACGCAGTATTTT.

This clone appeared a single time. The V and J genes are TRBV6-6 and TRBJ1-2, with 9 bases matching TRBD1. CDR3 length: 15 residues. Germline trimming cut 5 bases from V and 4 bases from J; bases unmatched to any gene: 8. Germline V CDR1 and CDR2: MNHNY, SVGAGI (reference sequence). Here the CDR3 DNA reads TGTGCCAGCAGTAGCGAGGACAGGGGAGTCTATGGCTACACCTTC. Amino acid sequence: CASSSEDRGVYGYTF.